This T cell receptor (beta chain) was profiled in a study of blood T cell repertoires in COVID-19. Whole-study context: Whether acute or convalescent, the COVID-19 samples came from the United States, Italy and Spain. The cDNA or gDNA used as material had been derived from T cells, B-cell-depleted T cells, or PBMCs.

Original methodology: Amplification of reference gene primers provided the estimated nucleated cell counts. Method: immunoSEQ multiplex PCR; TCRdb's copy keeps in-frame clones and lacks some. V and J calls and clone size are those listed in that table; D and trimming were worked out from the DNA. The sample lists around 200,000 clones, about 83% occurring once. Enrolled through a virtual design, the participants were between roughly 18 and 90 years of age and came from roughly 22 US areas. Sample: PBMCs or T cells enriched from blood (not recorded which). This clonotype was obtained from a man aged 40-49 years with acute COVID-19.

CDR3 sequence reads: CASSSGQSPLSYEQYF. The CDR3, as DNA: TGTGCCAGCAGCTCCGGACAGAGCCCCTTGTCCTACGAGCAGTACTTC. The rearrangement links TRBV7-9 to TRBJ2-7, with D tentatively TRBD1 (6 bases). V lost 4 bases and J 1 base, leaving 17 bases between the germline ends. CDR3 length: 16 residues. The germline V gene encodes CDR1 SEHNR and CDR2 FQNEAQ (reference sequence).